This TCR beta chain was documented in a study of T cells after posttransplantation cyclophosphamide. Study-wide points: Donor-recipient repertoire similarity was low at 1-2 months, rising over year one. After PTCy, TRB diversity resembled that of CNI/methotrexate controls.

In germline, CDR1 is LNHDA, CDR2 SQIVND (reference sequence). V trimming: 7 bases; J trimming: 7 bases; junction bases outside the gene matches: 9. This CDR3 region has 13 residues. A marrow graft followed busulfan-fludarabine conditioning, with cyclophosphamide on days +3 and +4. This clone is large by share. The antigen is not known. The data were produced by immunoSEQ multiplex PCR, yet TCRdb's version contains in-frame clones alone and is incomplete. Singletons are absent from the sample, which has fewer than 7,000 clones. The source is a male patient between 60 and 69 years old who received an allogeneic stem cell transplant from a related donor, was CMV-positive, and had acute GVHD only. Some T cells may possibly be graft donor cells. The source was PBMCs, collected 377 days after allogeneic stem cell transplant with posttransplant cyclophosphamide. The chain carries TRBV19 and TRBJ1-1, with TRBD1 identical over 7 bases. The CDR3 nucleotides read TGTGCCAGTACTCCAAGACAGGGACATGAAGCTTTCTTT. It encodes CASTPRQGHEAFF. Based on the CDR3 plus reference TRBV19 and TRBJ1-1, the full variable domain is DGGITQSPKYLFRKEGQNVTLSCEQNLNHDAMYWYRQDPGQGLRLIYYSQIVNDFQKGDIAEGYSVSREKKESFPLTVTSAQKNPTAFYLCASTPRQGHEAFFGQGTRLTVV.